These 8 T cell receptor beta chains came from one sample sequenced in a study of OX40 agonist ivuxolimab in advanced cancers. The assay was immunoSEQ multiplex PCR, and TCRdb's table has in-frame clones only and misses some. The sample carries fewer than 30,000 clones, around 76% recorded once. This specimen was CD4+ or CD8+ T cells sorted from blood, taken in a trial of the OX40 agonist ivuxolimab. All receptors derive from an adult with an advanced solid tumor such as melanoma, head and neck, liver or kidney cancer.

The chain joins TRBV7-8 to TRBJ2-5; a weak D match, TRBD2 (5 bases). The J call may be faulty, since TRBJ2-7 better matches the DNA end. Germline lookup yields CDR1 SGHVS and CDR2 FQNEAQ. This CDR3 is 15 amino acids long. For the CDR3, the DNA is TGTGCCAGCAGCCGAGGACTTGAGGCGTCCTACGAGCAGTACTTC. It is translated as CASSRGLEASYEQYF.

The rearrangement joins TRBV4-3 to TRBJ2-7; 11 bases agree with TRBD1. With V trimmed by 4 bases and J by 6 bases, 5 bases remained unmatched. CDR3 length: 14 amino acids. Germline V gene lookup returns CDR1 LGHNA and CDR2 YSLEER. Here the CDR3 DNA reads TGCGCCAGCAGCCTCGGACAGGGGGCCAGCGAGCAGTACTTC. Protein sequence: CASSLGQGASEQYF.

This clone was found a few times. CDR3 coding DNA: TGTGCCAGCAGCCCTAACAGGGTTAAAGGAAACACCATATATTTT. It translates to CASSPNRVKGNTIYF. V is TRBV7-9 and J is TRBJ1-3, with a weak D call TRBD1 (6 bases). The CDR3 spans 15 residues. V was trimmed by 5 bases and J by 4 bases, leaving 15 bases between them. Germline CDR1 SEHNR, CDR2 FQNEAQ (reference sequence).

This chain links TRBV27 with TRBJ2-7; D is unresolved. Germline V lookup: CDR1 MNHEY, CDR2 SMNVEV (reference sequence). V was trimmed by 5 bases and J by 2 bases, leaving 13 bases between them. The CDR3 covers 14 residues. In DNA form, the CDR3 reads TGTGCCAGCAGTCCCTCGACGGGCGCCTACGAGCAGTACTTC. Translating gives CASSPSTGAYEQYF.

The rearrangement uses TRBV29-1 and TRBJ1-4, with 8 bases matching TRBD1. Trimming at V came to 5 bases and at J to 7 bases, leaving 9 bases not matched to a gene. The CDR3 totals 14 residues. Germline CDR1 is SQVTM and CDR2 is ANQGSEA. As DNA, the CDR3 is TGCAGCGTTTCCCGGACAGGGTCCAGTGAAAAACTGTTTTTT. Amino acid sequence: CSVSRTGSSEKLFF.

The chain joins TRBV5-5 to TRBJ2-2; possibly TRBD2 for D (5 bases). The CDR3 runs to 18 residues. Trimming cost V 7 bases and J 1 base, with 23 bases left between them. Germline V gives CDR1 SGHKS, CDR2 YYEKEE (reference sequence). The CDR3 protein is CASVSSGRGKGNTGELFF. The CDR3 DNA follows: TGTGCCAGCGTATCCAGTGGCCGGGGAAAGGGGAACACCGGGGAGCTGTTTTTT.

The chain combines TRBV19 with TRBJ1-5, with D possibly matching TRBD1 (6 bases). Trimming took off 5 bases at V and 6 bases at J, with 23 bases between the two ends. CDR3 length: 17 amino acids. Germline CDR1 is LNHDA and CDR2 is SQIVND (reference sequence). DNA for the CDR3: TGTGCCAGTAGTGCCCGGGGGGGCATGTTTTCAGGTCAGCCCCAGCATTTT. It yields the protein CASSARGGMFSGQPQHF.

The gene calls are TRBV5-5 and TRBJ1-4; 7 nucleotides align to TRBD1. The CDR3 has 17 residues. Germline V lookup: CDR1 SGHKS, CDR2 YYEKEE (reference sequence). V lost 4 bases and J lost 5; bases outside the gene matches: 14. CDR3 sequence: CASSPSLRGQGNEKLFF. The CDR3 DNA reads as TGTGCCAGCAGCCCCAGCCTTAGGGGGCAGGGGAATGAAAAACTGTTTTTT.